A single TCR beta chain is shown here with its context. Individuals aged roughly 18 to 95 years were recruited from around 22 US areas. Self-reported history from a screening survey and questionnaire set each donor's cohort. The sample belongs to a study of blood T cell repertoires in COVID-19. CDR3 length equals 13 residues. CDR1 SGHAT and CDR2 FQNNGV come from the germline V gene. The J segment lost 4 bases and the V segment lost 5 bases, leaving 1 base of the junction unmatched. Only in-frame clones appear in the TCRdb table, and some are missing; sequencing was by immunoSEQ multiplex PCR. The table shows a few hundred thousand clones, with over 85% occurring only once.

This clonotype was obtained from a woman aged 30 to 39 who had recovered from COVID-19. The rearrangement joins TRBV11-2 to TRBJ2-2; 7 nucleotides match TRBD2. The sequencing input was PBMCs or T cells enriched from blood (not recorded which). The CDR3 DNA is TGTGCCAGCAGCCGCGGGGGCACCGGGGAGCTGTTTTTT. As protein: CASSRGGTGELFF.